This T cell receptor (beta chain) was sequenced during a study of cytomegalovirus exposure and HLA in healthy donors. Repertoires were generated with immunoSEQ multiplex PCR, while TCRdb's copy carries only in-frame clones and drops some. The data hold approximately 150,000 clones, with approximately 89% observed a single time. Germline CDR1 is MDHEN and CDR2 is SYDVKM. There are 14 residues in the CDR3. Trimming took 3 bases from V and 4 from J; bases not matched to a gene: 6. The material sequenced was PBMCs. This TCR was recovered from a young man in good health and CMV-seropositive. V and J are TRBV28 and TRBJ2-7, with 7 bases identical to TRBD1. The CDR3 loop is CASSFRGQRYEQYF. The CDR3 DNA follows: TGTGCCAGCAGTTTTCGGGGACAGAGGTACGAGCAGTACTTC.